The rows below give T cell receptor beta chains drawn from one sample of a study of T cell changes during pregnancy in multiple sclerosis. Method: immunoSEQ multiplex PCR; TCRdb's copy keeps in-frame clones and lacks some. The sample has approximately 92,000 clones, 93% seen once. The sample consisted of peripheral blood, taken after pregnancy. Source of these receptors: a female donor with multiple sclerosis, enrolled in a pregnancy study. Both conserved end residues are part of each CDR3. A D gene is named only where the DNA matches it firmly. Clone size is stated in some rows and not others, as once, few, many or a class when expanded.

V	size	J	D	CDR3	DNA
TRBV5-1	.	TRBJ2-5	.	CASSLEIGRETQYF	TGCGCCAGCAGCTTGGAGATAGGGAGGGAGACCCAGTACTTC
TRBV15	.	TRBJ2-5	TRBD1	CATSRDRGQQETQYF	TGTGCCACCAGCAGGGACAGGGGCCAACAAGAGACCCAGTACTTC
TRBV14	.	TRBJ1-2	TRBD1	CASSPPPGQGAGLYGYTF	TGTGCCAGCAGCCCCCCCCCGGGACAGGGGGCTGGTCTCTATGGCTACACCTTC
TRBV7-7	.	TRBJ2-2	.	CASSLGRTAGELFF	TGTGCCAGCAGCTTAGGGCGGACTGCCGGGGAGCTGTTTTTT
TRBV7-9	.	TRBJ2-7	TRBD1	CASSRLRPSSGGAEQYF	TGTGCCAGCAGCCGTCTTCGCCCATCTTCAGGGGGCGCCGAGCAGTACTTC
TRBV2	.	TRBJ2-1	.	CASSFGRTPEQFF	TGTGCCAGCAGTTTCGGTCGAACCCCAGAGCAGTTCTTC
TRBV4-2	.	TRBJ2-6	.	CASSQDNSGANVLTF	TGTGCCAGCAGCCAAGACAACTCTGGGGCCAACGTCCTGACTTTC
TRBV6-1	.	TRBJ2-1	TRBD2	CASSATSGIHNEQFF	TGTGCCAGCAGTGCGACTAGCGGGATCCACAATGAGCAGTTCTTC
TRBV4-1	.	TRBJ2-7	.	CASSRNPGLTSSYEQYF	TGCGCCAGCAGCCGGAATCCGGGACTTACGAGCTCCTACGAGCAGTACTTC
TRBV7-9	.	TRBJ1-1	.	CASSFETGNTEAFF	TGTGCCAGCAGCTTCGAGACGGGGAACACTGAAGCTTTCTTT
TRBV14	.	TRBJ2-3	TRBD2	CASSQDGLAPTDTQYF	TGTGCCAGCAGCCAAGACGGACTAGCGCCCACAGATACGCAGTATTTT
TRBV19	.	TRBJ2-2	.	CASRRERAGELFF	TGTGCCAGTAGGAGGGAAAGGGCCGGGGAGCTGTTTTTT
TRBV7-9	.	TRBJ2-2	TRBD2	CASSSHGGYGGELFF	TGTGCCAGCAGTTCACACGGGGGGTATGGCGGGGAGCTGTTTTTT
TRBV10-3	.	TRBJ2-7	.	CAISENEGEQYF	TGTGCCATCAGTGAGAATGAGGGCGAGCAGTACTTC
TRBV7-8	.	TRBJ2-2	.	CASSLVGSFIAETGELFF	TGTGCCAGCAGCTTAGTTGGGAGCTTTATAGCGGAGACCGGGGAGCTGTTTTTT
TRBV5-6	.	TRBJ1-1	.	CASTYTGSTEAFF	TGTGCCAGCACCTATACAGGGTCCACTGAAGCTTTCTTT
TRBV15	.	TRBJ2-7	TRBD2	CATSRRTSGSYEQYF	TGTGCCACCAGCAGAAGGACTAGCGGGAGTTACGAGCAGTACTTC
TRBV12-5	.	TRBJ2-1	TRBD2	CASGLKLAGVRNEQFF	TGTGCTAGTGGTCTAAAACTAGCGGGAGTACGGAATGAGCAGTTCTTC
TRBV11-2	.	TRBJ2-3	.	CASSLSLGTSPSTDTQYF	TGTGCCAGCAGCTTATCCCTCGGGACTTCACCTAGCACAGATACGCAGTATTTT
TRBV19	.	TRBJ1-1	.	CASSWGQGYTEAFF	TGTGCCAGTAGTTGGGGGCAGGGTTACACTGAAGCTTTCTTT
TRBV18	.	TRBJ2-1	.	CASSPAGTLVFNEQFF	TGTGCCAGCTCACCTGCTGGTACACTAGTATTCAATGAGCAGTTCTTC
TRBV6-6	.	TRBJ2-1	TRBD2	CASTDPGTSVYNEQFF	TGTGCCAGCACCGACCCCGGGACTAGCGTGTACAATGAGCAGTTCTTC
TRBV5-4	once	TRBJ1-1	.	CASSSPPWGGTEAFF	TGTGCCAGCAGCTCTCCCCCATGGGGGGGAACTGAAGCTTTCTTT
TRBV19	.	TRBJ2-3	TRBD1	CASGDRGIDTQYF	TGTGCCAGTGGGGACAGGGGGATAGATACGCAGTATTTT
TRBV4-1	.	TRBJ2-3	.	CASSQLQGGTQYF	TGCGCCAGCAGCCAGCTACAGGGCGGTACGCAGTATTTT
TRBV7-8	.	TRBJ2-7	.	CASSLIPDSSYEQYF	TGTGCCAGCAGCTTAATCCCGGACAGCTCCTACGAGCAGTACTTC
TRBV19	.	TRBJ1-2	TRBD1	CASSKWGQGANYGYTF	TGTGCCAGTAGTAAATGGGGACAGGGAGCTAACTATGGCTACACCTTC
TRBV15	.	TRBJ1-2	.	CATSRPLGSYGYTF	TGTGCCACCAGCAGACCCCTTGGCAGCTATGGCTACACCTTC
TRBV5-4	.	TRBJ1-1	.	CASSPTSNTEAFF	TGTGCCAGCAGCCCTACCTCGAACACTGAAGCTTTCTTT
TRBV28	few	TRBJ1-5	TRBD1	CASSPHRGPSNQPQHF	TGTGCCAGCAGTCCCCACAGGGGGCCAAGCAATCAGCCCCAGCATTTT
TRBV30	.	TRBJ2-7	.	CAWSVYLGEQYF	TGTGCCTGGAGTGTATACCTAGGAGAGCAGTACTTC
TRBV11-2	.	TRBJ1-1	TRBD1	CASSFPGQLAEAFF	TGTGCCAGCAGCTTCCCGGGACAGTTGGCCGAAGCTTTCTTT
TRBV4-1	.	TRBJ2-7	.	CASSQESNEQYF	TGCGCCAGCAGCCAAGAATCTAACGAGCAGTACTTC